This TCR beta chain is from a study of vaccination and CD4 T cells after COVID-19. In the study overall: Two of the convalescents were Hispanic, and convalescents were six males and four females. As control conditions, cultures were given either a CEFX pool serving as positive control, an HIV-1 Nef pool, or no peptide at all.

Cultured CD4+ T cells had their DNA profiled by the Oncomine TCR Beta short-read assay. TCRdb processed the PCR reads anew with MiXCR; each CDR3 protein has one entry. This sample has some 15,000 distinct CDR3 sequences, with 30% to 45% found just once. Treatment defined: approximately 9-day PBMC culture with coronavirus spike peptide pools or control peptides (ViraFEST assay). Details on this clonotype: No antigen is known for it.

The V gene lost 4 bases and the J gene lost 6 bases, with 16 bases spanning the gap. Germline V gene lookup returns CDR1 SGHRS and CDR2 YFSETQ. The CDR3 is 14 residues long. The chain combines TRBV5-1 with TRBJ1-1; weak D call: TRBD1 (6 bases). Sequences were obtained from cultured CD4+ T cells from blood. The TCR was taken from a human donor with COVID-19. The CDR3 loop is CASSAVTGLPEAFF. The CDR3 DNA sequence: TGCGCCAGCAGCGCGGTGACAGGTCTCCCTGAAGCTTTCTTT.